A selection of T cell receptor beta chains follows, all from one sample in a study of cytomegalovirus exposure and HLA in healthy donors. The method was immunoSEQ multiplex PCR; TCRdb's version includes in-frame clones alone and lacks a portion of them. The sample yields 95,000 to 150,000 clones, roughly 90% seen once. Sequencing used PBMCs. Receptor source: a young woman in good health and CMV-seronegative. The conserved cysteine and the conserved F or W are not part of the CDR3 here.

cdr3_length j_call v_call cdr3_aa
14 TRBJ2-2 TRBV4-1 ASSPLTTGNTGELF
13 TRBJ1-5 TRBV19 ASTPGQYYNQPQH
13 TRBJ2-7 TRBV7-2 ASSLTGTGRHEQY
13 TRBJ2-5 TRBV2 ASSESAGVRETQY
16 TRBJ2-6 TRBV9 ASSVPGTGYSGANVLT
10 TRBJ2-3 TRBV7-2 ASSLFRDTQY
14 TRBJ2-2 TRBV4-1 ASRRIAGGRFGELF
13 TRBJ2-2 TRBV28 ASRPTGRGAGELF
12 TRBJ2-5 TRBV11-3 ASSARTGEETQY
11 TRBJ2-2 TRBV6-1 ASGTGDTGELF
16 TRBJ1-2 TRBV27 ASSLSMGGRGPDYGYT
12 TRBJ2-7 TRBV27 ASSLASSGYEQY
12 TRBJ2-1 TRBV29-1 SVGGQGTFNEQF
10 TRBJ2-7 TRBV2 ASTYLGHEQY
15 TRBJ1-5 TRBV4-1 ASSPYSGSFSNQPQH
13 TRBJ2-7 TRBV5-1 ASSSTSGGSYEQY
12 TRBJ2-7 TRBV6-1 ASRGTSGSWEQY
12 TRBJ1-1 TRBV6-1 ASSDWGVNTEAF
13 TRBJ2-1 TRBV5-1 ASSSLAGVNNEQF
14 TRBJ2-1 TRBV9 ASSPAGTSGYNEQF
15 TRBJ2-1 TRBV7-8 ASSLEGRLSSYNEQF
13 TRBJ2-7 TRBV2 ASRLTGTGGNEQY
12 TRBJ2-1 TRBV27 ASYDLYSGVKQF
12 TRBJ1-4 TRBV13 ASSWGQTNEKLF
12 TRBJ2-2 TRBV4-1 ASRRTGGTGELF
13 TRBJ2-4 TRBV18 ASSPTGGGGNIQY
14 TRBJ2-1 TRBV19 ASSSPSGTSYNEQF
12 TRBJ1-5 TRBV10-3 AISESSSNQPQH
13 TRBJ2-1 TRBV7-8 ASSLAASRDNEQF
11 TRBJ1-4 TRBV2 ATQDRNNEKLF
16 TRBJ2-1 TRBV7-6 ASSLVLRDSSSYNEQF
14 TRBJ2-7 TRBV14 ASSPLGLAISYEQY
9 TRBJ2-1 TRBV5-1 ASSYSNEQF
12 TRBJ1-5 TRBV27 ASRTQANNQPQH
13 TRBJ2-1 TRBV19 ASIGGTSGPNEQF
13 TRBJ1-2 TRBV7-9 ASSSTMGTDYGYT
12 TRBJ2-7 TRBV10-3 ASHPGTGDYEQY
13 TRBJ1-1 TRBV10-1 ASSDPRTGKAEAF
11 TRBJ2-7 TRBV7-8 ASSSPTTYEQY
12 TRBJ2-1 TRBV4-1 ASSVMGPFNEQF
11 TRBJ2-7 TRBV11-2 ASSLDPSYEQY
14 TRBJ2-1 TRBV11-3 ASSWIGEYRDNEQF
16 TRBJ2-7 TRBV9 ASSVGLADSVGAYEQY
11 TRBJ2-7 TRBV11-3 ASSLAGAGEQY